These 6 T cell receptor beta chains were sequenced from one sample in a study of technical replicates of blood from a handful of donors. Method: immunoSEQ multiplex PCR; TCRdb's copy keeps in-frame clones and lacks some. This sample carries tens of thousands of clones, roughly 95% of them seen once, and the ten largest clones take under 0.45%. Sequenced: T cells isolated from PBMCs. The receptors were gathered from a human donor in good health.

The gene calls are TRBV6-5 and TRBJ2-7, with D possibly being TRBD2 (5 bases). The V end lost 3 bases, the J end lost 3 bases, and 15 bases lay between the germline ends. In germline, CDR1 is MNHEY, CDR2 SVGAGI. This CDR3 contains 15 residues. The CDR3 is CASSYGRLADYEQYF. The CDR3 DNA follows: TGTGCCAGCAGTTATGGGCGCCTAGCCGACTACGAGCAGTACTTC.

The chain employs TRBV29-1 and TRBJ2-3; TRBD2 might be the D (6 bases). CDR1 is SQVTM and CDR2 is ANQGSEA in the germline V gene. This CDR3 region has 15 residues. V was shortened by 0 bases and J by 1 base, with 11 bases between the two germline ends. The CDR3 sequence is CSVEDDGEGTDTQYF. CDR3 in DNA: TGCAGCGTTGAAGATGACGGGGAGGGCACAGATACGCAGTATTTT.

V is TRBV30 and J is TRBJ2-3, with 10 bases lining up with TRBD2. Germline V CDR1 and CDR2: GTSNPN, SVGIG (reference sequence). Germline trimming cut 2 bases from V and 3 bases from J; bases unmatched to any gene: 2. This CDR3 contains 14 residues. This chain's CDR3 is CAWSSGRGTDTQYF. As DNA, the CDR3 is TGTGCCTGGAGTAGCGGGAGGGGGACAGATACGCAGTATTTT.

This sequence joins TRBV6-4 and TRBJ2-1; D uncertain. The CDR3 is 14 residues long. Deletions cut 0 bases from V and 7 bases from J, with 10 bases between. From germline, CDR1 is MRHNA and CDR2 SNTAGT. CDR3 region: CASSDSLGVNEQFF. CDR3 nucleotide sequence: TGTGCCAGCAGTGACTCTTTAGGAGTAAATGAGCAGTTCTTC.

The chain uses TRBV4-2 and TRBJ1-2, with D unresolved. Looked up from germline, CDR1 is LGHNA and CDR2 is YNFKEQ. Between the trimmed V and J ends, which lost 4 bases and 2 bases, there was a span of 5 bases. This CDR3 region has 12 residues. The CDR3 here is CASSRGNYGYTF. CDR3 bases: TGTGCCAGCAGCCGAGGGAACTATGGCTACACCTTC.

CDR3 in amino acids: CASSSLRVLTEAFF. CDR3 nucleotide sequence: TGTGCCAGCAGCTCGCTCAGGGTACTCACTGAAGCTTTCTTT. The V gene is TRBV11-3, the J gene TRBJ1-1; D might be TRBD1 (5 bases). Germline loops: CDR1 SGHNT, CDR2 YENEEA. V was trimmed by 4 bases and J by 4 bases, leaving 13 bases between them. The CDR3 contains 14 residues.